These 23 T cell receptor beta chains were sequenced from one sample in a study of T-cell memory formation after mild COVID-19. One entry per CDR3 protein results from TCRdb running MiXCR on the 5' RACE reads. This sample yields 170,000 or so distinct CDR3 sequences, of which about 22% are seen a single time; approximately 22% belongs to the top ten. Sequencing was carried out using PBMCs or a T cell subset sorted from them (not recorded which). These receptors were taken from an adult woman who had mild COVID-19 (a few samples of this study predate the infection). Cell type and time point are not known.

This clonotype was observed a few times. This chain connects TRBV20-1 to TRBJ2-1; 7 bases are a match to TRBD2. Germline values: CDR1 DFQATT, CDR2 SNEGSKA (reference sequence). The V and J ends lost 0 bases and 2 bases, in that order; junction bases with no gene match: 4. The CDR3 sequence is 15 residues long. CDR3 sequence: CSARDREGAYNEQFF. Here the CDR3 DNA reads TGCAGTGCTAGAGACAGGGAGGGAGCCTACAATGAGCAGTTCTTC.

For the CDR3, the DNA is TGTGCCACCAGTGATCAGGACAGGGGGCAGTACAATGAGCAGTTCTTC. It codes for CATSDQDRGQYNEQFF. This sequence joins TRBV24-1 and TRBJ2-1, with 11 positions matching TRBD1. Unmatched junction bases numbered 4, after V lost 3 bases and J lost 4 bases. CDR1 is KGHDR, CDR2 SFDVKD, per germline. CDR3 length equals 16 residues.

This clonotype was seen once. V gene TRBV19 combines with J gene TRBJ2-1; 8 positions match TRBD2. V shed 1 base and J 7 bases; nucleotides not matched to a gene: 12. CDR1 and CDR2 from the germline V gene are LNHDA and SQIVND (reference sequence). CDR3 length: 17 residues. DNA of the CDR3: TGTGCCAGTAGTATAGGTCCGGGAGGGCCTCTTTATAATGAGCAGTTCTTC. Translated: CASSIGPGGPLYNEQFF.

This rearrangement joins TRBV29-1 to TRBJ2-2, with D possibly TRBD1 on 6 matching bases. Between the trimmed V and J ends, which lost 4 bases and 6 bases, there was a span of 12 bases. The CDR3 spans 13 residues. Germline-derived CDR1 and CDR2 are SQVTM and ANQGSEA. This CDR3 is CSVVQGTAGELFF. The CDR3, as DNA: TGCAGCGTTGTACAGGGAACGGCCGGGGAGCTGTTTTTT.

The chain carries TRBV6-1 and TRBJ2-2; no clear D. CDR3 length: 14 residues. The V gene lost 3 bases and the J gene lost 4 bases, with 9 bases spanning the gap. Germline CDR1 is MNHNS and CDR2 is SASEGT. The CDR3 protein is CASSDRYLTGELFF. CDR3 in DNA: TGTGCCAGCAGTGATAGGTACCTCACCGGGGAGCTGTTTTTT.

This clonotype was observed a few times. The chain recombines TRBV4-3 with TRBJ2-1; TRBD2 agrees at 12 bases. This CDR3 has 16 amino acids. The V gene end was trimmed by 4 bases and the J gene end by 7 bases; junction bases not matched to a gene: 8. Germline CDR1 reads LGHNA; CDR2 reads YSLEER. The CDR3 bases are TGCGCCAGCAGCCCAGATGGGACTAGCGGGTTTAATGAGCAGTTCTTC. This encodes CASSPDGTSGFNEQFF.

This clonotype has only a few counts. The rearrangement uses TRBV9 and TRBJ2-1; tentative D call: TRBD2 (6 bases). From germline, CDR1 is SGDLS and CDR2 YYNGEE. The CDR3 is 14 amino acids. Trimming removed 0 bases at V and 7 bases at J, with 11 bases between. DNA of the CDR3: TGTGCCAGCAGCGTAGCGGGAGCACTGAATGAGCAGTTCTTC. Amino acids: CASSVAGALNEQFF.

CDR3: CAWRLTGGNEQFF. Here the CDR3 DNA reads TGTGCCTGGAGACTAACAGGGGGCAATGAGCAGTTCTTC. The V and J genes are TRBV30 and TRBJ2-1; 8 positions agree with TRBD1. The CDR3 contains 13 residues. CDR1 and CDR2 from the germline V gene are GTSNPN and SVGIG (reference sequence). Trimming at V came to 3 bases and at J to 6 bases, leaving 4 bases not matched to a gene.

A few counts support this clonotype. The chain links TRBV7-8 to TRBJ2-3; TRBD2 matches 10 bases. Germline lookup yields CDR1 SGHVS and CDR2 FQNEAQ. V lost 6 bases, J lost 5 bases, and 11 bases stayed unmatched. The length of the CDR3 is 16 residues. The CDR3 loop is CASRAEAGGLGDTQYF. CDR3 coding DNA: TGTGCCAGCAGGGCAGAAGCGGGGGGGCTCGGAGATACGCAGTATTTT.

This clonotype has more than one count but fewer than ten. The J gene is TRBJ1-1, the V gene TRBV25-1, with no clear D. The V end lost 3 bases, the J end lost 1 base, and 3 bases lay between the germline ends. The CDR3 consists of 12 residues. CDR1 and CDR2 from the germline V gene are MGHDK and SYGVNS. The CDR3 sequence: CASSDSNTEAFF. The CDR3 nucleotides read TGTGCCAGCAGTGATTCGAACACTGAAGCTTTCTTT.

The chain combines TRBV4-3 with TRBJ2-1; D is perhaps TRBD1 or TRBD2 (6 bases each). The CDR3 extends over 16 amino acids. The V gene's germline CDR1 is LGHNA and CDR2 YSLEER. Trimming removed 0 bases from V and 5 bases from J, with 14 bases in between. The CDR3 loop reads CASSQDGSGANNEQFF. In DNA, the CDR3 is TGCGCCAGCAGCCAAGATGGGTCGGGGGCCAACAATGAGCAGTTCTTC.

The chain employs TRBV5-1 and TRBJ2-7; a weak D match, TRBD1 (6 bases). Trimming took off 4 bases at V and 1 base at J, with 18 bases between the two ends. The CDR3 consists of 16 residues. Germline CDR1 reads SGHRS; CDR2 reads YFSETQ. The CDR3: CASSDGQRFPSYEQYF. The CDR3 coding sequence is TGCGCCAGCAGCGACGGACAGCGATTCCCTTCCTACGAGCAGTACTTC. Drawing the rest from reference TRBV5-1 and TRBJ2-7, the complete variable domain is KAGVTQTPRYLIKTRGQQVTLSCSPISGHRSVSWYQQTPGQGLQFLFEYFSETQRNKGNFPGRFSGRQFSNSRSEMNVSTLELGDSALYLCASSDGQRFPSYEQYFGPGTRLTVT.

The genes are TRBV20-1 and TRBJ1-1; the match to TRBD1 covers 9 bases. The CDR3 runs to 13 residues. After removal of 6 bases from V and 6 bases from J, the junction contained 8 bases not matched to a gene. The germline V gene encodes CDR1 DFQATT and CDR2 SNEGSKA (reference sequence). The CDR3 region is CSAWTGEGPEAFF. CDR3 bases: TGCAGTGCCTGGACAGGGGAAGGACCTGAAGCTTTCTTT.

The table lists this clonotype with a few counts. The CDR3 nucleotides read TGTGCCAGCGGAGGGGGTACTAGCGGCTACAATGAGCAGTTCTTC. Protein sequence: CASGGGTSGYNEQFF. The J gene is TRBJ2-1, the V gene TRBV9, with 8 bases lining up with TRBD2. CDR1 is SGDLS and CDR2 is YYNGEE in the germline V gene. The ends lost 7 bases at V and 3 bases at J; junction bases unmatched: 9. CDR3 length: 15 amino acids.

This chain links TRBV7-9 with TRBJ2-1, with TRBD2 as a possible D gene (5 bases). Germline V gene sequence: CDR1 SEHNR, CDR2 FQNEAQ (reference sequence). The CDR3 contains 12 residues. Trimming removed 10 bases from V and 4 bases from J, with 11 bases in between. In nucleotides, the CDR3 is TGTGCCACTCAAGCGGTATACAATGAGCAGTTCTTC. Its protein product is CATQAVYNEQFF.

The chain combines TRBV9 with TRBJ1-1, with D unresolved. Germline-derived CDR1 and CDR2 are SGDLS and YYNGEE. V lost 0 bases and J lost 1, with 7 bases in between. The CDR3 totals 14 residues. The CDR3 nucleotides read TGTGCCAGCAGCGTAGATCTAGGGAACACTGAAGCTTTCTTT. It codes for CASSVDLGNTEAFF.

The V call is TRBV13, the J call TRBJ1-5; D possibly corresponds to TRBD1 (6 bases). This CDR3 spans 14 amino acids. The V and J ends lost 0 bases and 5 bases respectively, with 8 bases between them. In germline, CDR1 is PRHDT, CDR2 FYEKMQ (reference sequence). Here the CDR3 DNA reads TGTGCCAGCAGCTTAGGCAGGGGAGATCAGCCCCAGCATTTT. Its translation is CASSLGRGDQPQHF.

This rearrangement joins TRBV7-2 to TRBJ2-4; 7 bases are shared with TRBD2. V was clipped by 3 bases and J by 8 bases; unmatched bases: 10. In germline, CDR1 is SGHTA, CDR2 FQGNSA. This CDR3 is 15 amino acids long. CDR3 sequence: CASSLGGRVVDIQYF. CDR3 in DNA: TGTGCCAGCAGCTTGGGAGGGCGAGTGGTCGACATTCAGTACTTC.

The gene calls are TRBV5-1 and TRBJ1-1; tentatively, D is TRBD1 (5 bases). The CDR3 covers 15 residues. Germline V gene data show CDR1 as SGHRS and CDR2 as YFSETQ. V was clipped by 3 bases and J by 4 bases, with 16 bases between them. Here the CDR3 reads CASSSSPGSVTEAFF. The CDR3 DNA reads as TGCGCCAGCAGCTCTTCACCAGGGTCGGTCACTGAAGCTTTCTTT. Using reference TRBV5-1 and TRBJ1-1 for the parts outside the CDR3, the full variable domain is KAGVTQTPRYLIKTRGQQVTLSCSPISGHRSVSWYQQTPGQGLQFLFEYFSETQRNKGNFPGRFSGRQFSNSRSEMNVSTLELGDSALYLCASSSSPGSVTEAFFGQGTRLTVV.

The chain uses TRBV4-1 and TRBJ1-1; D is perhaps TRBD1 (5 bases). The ends were cut back, 1 base at V and 0 bases at J, with 18 bases in the middle. Per the germline V gene, CDR1 is MGHRA and CDR2 is YSYEKL. This CDR3 contains 18 residues. The CDR3 spells CASSQGGSGGKMNTEAFF. The CDR3 DNA reads TGCGCCAGCAGCCAAGGGGGCAGCGGGGGAAAAATGAACACTGAAGCTTTCTTT.

J is TRBJ1-4 and V is TRBV20-1, with 7 positions matching TRBD1. Germline values: CDR1 DFQATT, CDR2 SNEGSKA (reference sequence). V trimming: 5 bases; J trimming: 8 bases; junction bases outside the gene matches: 2. This CDR3 comprises 11 residues. The CDR3 spells CSAPGGEKLFF. The DNA for the CDR3 is TGCAGTGCTCCAGGGGGGGAAAAACTGTTTTTT.

This chain connects TRBV12-3 or TRBV12-4 to TRBJ1-1; tentative D call: TRBD1 (5 bases). V dropped 3 bases and J dropped 0 bases, with 8 bases sitting between them. The CDR3 spans 14 residues. The CDR3 DNA sequence: TGTGCCAGCAGTTTTGGGGCCGTGAACACTGAAGCTTTCTTT. Its protein product is CASSFGAVNTEAFF.

The table lists this clonotype with a few counts. The chain recombines TRBV11-2 with TRBJ2-7; D remains unclear. Germline CDR1 and CDR2: SGHAT and FQNNGV. The CDR3 extends over 15 amino acids. V was clipped by 0 bases and J by 3 bases, with 12 bases between them. The CDR3 is CASSLEASWDYEQYF. The CDR3 bases are TGTGCCAGCAGCTTAGAAGCGTCGTGGGACTACGAGCAGTACTTC. Drawing the rest from reference TRBV11-2 and TRBJ2-7, the complete variable domain is EAGVAQSPRYKIIEKRQSVAFWCNPISGHATLYWYQQILGQGPKLLIQFQNNGVVDDSQLPKDRFSAERLKGVDSTLKIQPAKLEDSAVYLCASSLEASWDYEQYFGPGTRLTVT.